A selection of T cell receptor beta chains follows, all from one sample in a study of T cell responses to AZD1222 COVID-19 vaccine. Using immunoSEQ multiplex PCR, the repertoire was profiled, and TCRdb retains in-frame clones only, with some absent. The sample lists around 140,000 clones, 85% occurring once. Sample: peripheral blood, taken 28 days after the second dose of the MenACWY control vaccine. Every receptor here comes from an adult who received the MenACWY meningococcal vaccine as a control. The CDR3 runs from the conserved cysteine through the conserved F or W. Each record gives: CDR3 protein, V gene, D gene, J gene, clone size. A D gene is named only where the DNA matches it firmly. Size is stated for part of the rows, as once, few or many counts, or as a class when the clone is expanded.

CASSRGASGGYTF,TRBV19,-,TRBJ1-2,-
CASSPRQGWREEKLFF,TRBV27,TRBD1,TRBJ1-4,-
CASLLAGGNTIYF,TRBV7-2,-,TRBJ1-3,-
CASSPGLAGDADEQFF,TRBV7-8,TRBD2,TRBJ2-1,once
CASLPANTGELFF,TRBV12-3/TRBV12-4,-,TRBJ2-2,-
CASSEDGGVRTEAFF,TRBV6-1,-,TRBJ1-1,-
CAISVQGAGNTEAFF,TRBV10-3,TRBD1,TRBJ1-1,-
CASSSYRVGPNPGELFF,TRBV7-7,-,TRBJ2-2,-
CASSDKSSGNTIYF,TRBV5-1,-,TRBJ1-3,-
CASSFAPGQGGFNYGYTF,TRBV27,TRBD1,TRBJ1-2,-
CASSPPDRGGNTIYF,TRBV18,TRBD1,TRBJ1-3,-
CVTGGAGQPQHF,TRBV19,-,TRBJ1-5,-
CASSPGTGEGKLFF,TRBV3-1/TRBV3-2,TRBD1,TRBJ1-4,once
CASSLSGGGNIQYF,TRBV5-6,-,TRBJ2-4,-
CSVEGLAGGNYYEQYF,TRBV29-1,TRBD2,TRBJ2-7,-
CASSQDMSGQETQYF,TRBV3-1/TRBV3-2,-,TRBJ2-5,-
CASSYQGTGSGELFF,TRBV6-5,-,TRBJ2-2,-
CASSRRTGGNNSPLHF,TRBV5-4,TRBD1,TRBJ1-6,-
CASSYNSRAGELFF,TRBV6-5,-,TRBJ2-2,once
CASSLVGQGAVEQFF,TRBV7-2,TRBD1,TRBJ2-1,-
CASSFGQGPYNEQFF,TRBV28,-,TRBJ2-1,once
CASGGTSGRGVGNEQFF,TRBV12-5,TRBD2,TRBJ2-1,-
CASSWDASSYNEQFF,TRBV27,-,TRBJ2-1,once
CASSVNVKLGGQDPSNYGYTF,TRBV9,TRBD1,TRBJ1-2,once
CASSNTQPQHF,TRBV6-5,-,TRBJ1-5,-
CASGQGLGEQFF,TRBV15,TRBD1,TRBJ2-1,-
CASSWGTGQETQYF,TRBV19,-,TRBJ2-5,-
CAISGTGNNEQYF,TRBV10-3,TRBD1,TRBJ2-7,-
CASSHLGQGNTEAFF,TRBV4-1,TRBD1,TRBJ1-1,few
CASSATGSNQPQHF,TRBV9,-,TRBJ1-5,-
CASSLAGVRGEKLFF,TRBV7-9,-,TRBJ1-4,few
CSVVGAANYGYTF,TRBV29-1,-,TRBJ1-2,-
CASSPLRLESQETQYF,TRBV6-2/TRBV6-3,-,TRBJ2-5,-
CASSQEWAGGSTEAFF,TRBV4-3,TRBD1,TRBJ1-1,once
CASSSIGRGKFNYGYTF,TRBV4-1,-,TRBJ1-2,-
CASSLSGLDSYEQYF,TRBV7-2,TRBD2,TRBJ2-7,-
CASSLGRENTEAFF,TRBV5-1,-,TRBJ1-1,-
CASSLYWARADTEAFF,TRBV5-1,-,TRBJ1-1,-
CATSDSYEQYF,TRBV24-1,-,TRBJ2-7,-
CASSPGVQGRSPLHF,TRBV4-1,-,TRBJ1-6,once
CASSPGRGRTYTDTQYF,TRBV14,-,TRBJ2-3,-
CATSDSGTGYGYTF,TRBV24-1,TRBD1,TRBJ1-2,-
CASSWGAGNTIYF,TRBV6-5,-,TRBJ1-3,-
CASSPPGTGSGDTQYF,TRBV7-3,TRBD1,TRBJ2-3,-
CASSLGGGLTGELFF,TRBV5-1,TRBD2,TRBJ2-2,-
CASSSSAGSEKLFF,TRBV5-1,-,TRBJ1-4,-
CASIDRGSLYGYTF,TRBV28,TRBD1,TRBJ1-2,few
CASSDFRAGGEETQYF,TRBV6-4,TRBD2,TRBJ2-5,-
CASSDQASYGYTF,TRBV9,-,TRBJ1-2,-
CASTPNAGAGETQYF,TRBV7-6,-,TRBJ2-5,-